The next 22 T cell receptor beta chains were all read from a single sample in a study of neurological immune-mediated disorders. MiXCR, applied by TCRdb to the 5' RACE reads, yields one record per CDR3 protein. The data show about 55,000 distinct CDR3 sequences, with around 3.6% seen just once and 1.5% to 2% held by the top ten. Sequenced input: PBMCs. The receptors originated from a young man with multiple sclerosis.

V gene TRBV24-1 combines with J gene TRBJ2-5, with TRBD2 matching over 8 bases. This CDR3 has 16 amino acids. From germline, CDR1 is KGHDR and CDR2 SFDVKD. J was trimmed by 2 bases and V by 3 bases; bases with no gene match: 7. Here the CDR3 DNA reads TGTGCCACCAGTGATGGAGCGGGAGAGGAACAAGAGACCCAGTACTTC. Translation gives CATSDGAGEEQETQYF.

This clonotype was seen repeatedly, ten times or more. The chain is built from TRBV6-5 and TRBJ2-5; no reliable D call. The germline CDR1 and CDR2 sequences are MNHEY and SVGAGI. The V end lost 9 bases, the J end lost 4 bases, and 15 bases lay between the germline ends. The CDR3 sequence is 13 residues long. CDR3 amino acids: CASFPSGRETQYF. In DNA form, the CDR3 reads TGTGCCAGTTTCCCTTCGGGCAGAGAGACCCAGTACTTC.

This clonotype was seen at least ten times. V gene TRBV5-6 combines with J gene TRBJ2-1; 10 bases line up with TRBD2. This CDR3 spans 17 amino acids. Germline V lookup: CDR1 SGHDT, CDR2 YYEEEE. V was clipped by 0 bases and J by 7 bases; unmatched bases: 10. Written as DNA, the CDR3 is TGTGCCAGCAGCTTGGGATTAGCGGGGGGCCATGGGAATGAGCAGTTCTTC. This sequence encodes CASSLGLAGGHGNEQFF.

This clonotype was seen many times. The chain joins TRBV15 to TRBJ2-3; the D is unclear. V was cut by 5 bases and J by 2 bases, with 20 bases left in between. The V gene's germline CDR1 is LNHNV and CDR2 YYDKDF (reference sequence). This CDR3 spans 17 amino acids. CDR3 residues: CATSRKTPLRDTDTQYF. The CDR3 region has the DNA TGTGCCACCAGCCGAAAGACGCCACTGAGAGACACAGATACGCAGTATTTT.

This clonotype was observed a handful of times. Because the CDR3 is missing its conserved closing phenylalanine or tryptophan, this is likely a read error. V gene TRBV6-5 combines with J gene TRBJ1-6; no clear D gene. V lost 2 bases and J lost 4, with 9 bases in between. CDR1 is MNHEY and CDR2 is SVGAGI in the germline V gene. The CDR3 consists of 15 residues. The DNA of the CDR3 is TGTGCCAGCAGTTACCACAGCCGTTATAATTCACCCCTCCACATT. Translating it yields CASSYHSRYNSPLHI.

This clonotype was counted at least ten times. The rearrangement uses TRBV11-2 and TRBJ1-1; D is uncertain. V was shortened by 2 bases and J by 6 bases, with 19 bases between the two germline ends. The CDR3 has 16 amino acids. The germline gives CDR1 SGHAT, CDR2 FQNNGV. CDR3 protein: CASSLRGRVAQPEAFF. The CDR3 DNA follows: TGTGCCAGCAGCTTACGCGGTCGGGTCGCCCAGCCTGAAGCTTTCTTT.

This clonotype was observed at least ten times. The J gene is TRBJ2-2, the V gene TRBV10-3; D unresolved. The germline gives CDR1 ENHRY, CDR2 SYGVKD. V lost 10 bases and J 0 bases, leaving 12 bases between the germline ends. This CDR3 has 14 residues. Here the CDR3 DNA reads TGTGCCACCTCCGGTGTAGCGAACACCGGGGAGCTGTTTTTT. Its protein is CATSGVANTGELFF.

This clonotype was recorded at least ten times. The J gene is TRBJ1-5, the V gene TRBV7-8; D may be TRBD1 (6 bases). V dropped 2 bases and J dropped 1 base, with 9 bases sitting between them. The CDR3 runs to 15 residues. The V gene's germline CDR1 is SGHVS and CDR2 FQNEAQ. CDR3 sequence reads: CASSLWQGSNQPQHF. The CDR3 coding sequence is TGTGCCAGCAGCTTATGGCAGGGGAGCAATCAGCCCCAGCATTTT.

This clonotype was counted ten times or more. The rearrangement joins TRBV20-1 to TRBJ2-5; D is possibly TRBD1 (6 bases). The V and J ends lost 6 bases and 1 base respectively, with 9 bases between them. The CDR3 loop spans 12 amino acids. Germline-derived CDR1 and CDR2 are DFQATT and SNEGSKA (reference sequence). The CDR3 protein is CSATGIQETQYF. CDR3 nucleotides: TGCAGTGCAACAGGGATCCAAGAGACCCAGTACTTC.

This clonotype was observed at least ten times. This chain connects TRBV21-1 to TRBJ1-5; the DNA was not used to check the table's D call, TRBD1. TRBV21-1 is a known pseudogene. This CDR3 has 11 residues. In DNA form, the CDR3 reads TGTGCCAGCCAGGGTCATCAGCCCCAGCATTTT. Translation: CASQGHQPQHF.

In the case of this clonotype: A much larger clone differs by one base, so this may be a read error. The gene calls are TRBV4-1 and TRBJ1-1; D gene ambiguous. Germline loops: CDR1 MGHRA, CDR2 YSYEKL. The CDR3 has 18 amino acids. In DNA, the CDR3 is TGCACCAGCAGCCAAGCGGATGAGGGCGTGGGCGCGAGGACTGAAGCTTTCTTT. Residues: CTSSQADEGVGARTEAFF.

This clonotype showed up many times. The V gene is TRBV10-3, the J gene TRBJ2-2, with D unresolved. Germline V lookup: CDR1 ENHRY, CDR2 SYGVKD. V was trimmed by 3 bases and J by 4 bases, leaving 15 bases between them. This CDR3 region has 16 residues. The CDR3 coding sequence is TGTGCCATCAGTGAACGAGAGATGTTAGTCACCGGGGAGCTGTTTTTT. Translation: CAISEREMLVTGELFF.

The table lists this clonotype with a few counts. V gene TRBV10-3 combines with J gene TRBJ2-7, with TRBD2 identical over 7 bases. Germline CDR1 reads ENHRY; CDR2 reads SYGVKD. J lost 1 base, V lost 7 bases, and 4 bases had no gene match. The CDR3 sequence is 13 residues long. As DNA, the CDR3 is TGTGCCATCACCGGGGAGGGGTCCTACGAGCAGTACTTC. Translating it yields CAITGEGSYEQYF.

This clonotype was seen ten or more times. This chain uses TRBV9 with TRBJ2-2; 9 bases line up with TRBD2. The junction had 4 bases not matched to a gene; V was cut back by 3 bases and J by 4 bases. The CDR3 has 15 residues. CDR1 SGDLS and CDR2 YYNGEE come from the germline V gene. Here the CDR3 DNA reads TGTGCCAGCAGCGGGCGGGAGGGTCTCACCGGGGAGCTGTTTTTT. Translation gives CASSGREGLTGELFF.

This clonotype has ten or more counts. V is TRBV14 and J is TRBJ1-1; no clear D. CDR1 is SGHDN, CDR2 FVKESK, per germline. This CDR3 contains 14 residues. V dropped 1 base and J dropped 0 bases, with 6 bases sitting between them. The CDR3 sequence: CASSQVYMNTEAFF. Written as DNA, the CDR3 is TGTGCCAGCAGCCAAGTTTATATGAACACTGAAGCTTTCTTT. The variable domain in full, with the rest retrieved from reference TRBV14 and TRBJ1-1, is EAGVTQFPSHSVIEKGQTVTLRCDPISGHDNLYWYRRVMGKEIKFLLHFVKESKQDESGMPNNRFLAERTGGTYSTLKVQPAELEDSGVYFCASSQVYMNTEAFFGQGTRLTVV.

There are many counts of this clonotype. The V gene is TRBV5-1, the J gene TRBJ2-3, with D perhaps TRBD2 (5 bases). The germline CDR1 and CDR2 sequences are SGHRS and YFSETQ. The CDR3 contains 17 residues. The V gene lost 0 bases and the J gene lost 0 bases, with 14 bases spanning the gap. In DNA, the CDR3 is TGCGCCAGCAGCTTGGCGCTGGGAGATGCTAGCACAGATACGCAGTATTTT. Its protein is CASSLALGDASTDTQYF.

A few counts support this clonotype. The V gene is TRBV7-3, the J gene TRBJ2-2; 7 bases are shared with TRBD2. There are 14 residues in the CDR3. V gave up 0 bases and J gave up 5 bases; unmatched junction bases: 0. Germline V lookup: CDR1 SGHTA, CDR2 FQGTGA. The CDR3 nucleotides read TGTGCCAGCAGCTTAACGGGGGGGACCGGGGAGCTGTTTTTT. This sequence encodes CASSLTGGTGELFF. The full variable domain, completed using reference TRBV7-3 and TRBJ2-2, is GAGVSQTPSNKVTEKGKYVELRCDPISGHTALYWYRQSLGQGPEFLIYFQGTGAADDSGLPNDRFFAVRPEGSVSTLKIQRTERGDSAVYLCASSLTGGTGELFFGEGSRLTVL.

The chain links TRBV20-1 to TRBJ1-2; D remains ambiguous. Germline CDR1 and CDR2: DFQATT and SNEGSKA (reference sequence). The CDR3 consists of 13 residues. V was clipped by 3 bases and J by 8 bases, with 16 bases between them. The CDR3 nucleotides are TGCAGTGCTAGGGAGACGGGCTCGGGGGGCTACACCTTC. Translation gives CSARETGSGGYTF.

This clonotype was seen at least ten times. This chain links TRBV14 with TRBJ2-4, with D possibly being TRBD2 (5 bases). In germline, CDR1 is SGHDN, CDR2 FVKESK. The CDR3 is 15 amino acids. Trimming shortened V by 4 bases and J by 3 bases, and 13 bases separated the two germline ends. The CDR3 DNA is TGTGCCAGCAGCCGGTTGGACTCGGGCAAAAACATTCAGTACTTC. Its protein product is CASSRLDSGKNIQYF.

This clonotype was seen ten or more times. The genes are TRBV20-1 and TRBJ1-1; no clear D. Trimming cost V 6 bases and J 11 bases, with 16 bases left between them. The V gene's germline CDR1 is DFQATT and CDR2 SNEGSKA (reference sequence). The CDR3 is 11 residues long. CDR3 region: CSASQRVMAFF. In DNA form, the CDR3 reads TGCAGTGCCTCGCAGAGGGTAATGGCTTTCTTT.

This clonotype was counted at least ten times. CDR3 region: CSARDTGRSGYTF. The CDR3 bases are TGCAGTGCTAGAGATACCGGGAGGAGTGGCTACACCTTC. The chain links TRBV20-1 to TRBJ1-2; D gene unclear. Trimming left V 0 bases short and J 7 bases short, with 12 bases between. Looked up from germline, CDR1 is DFQATT and CDR2 is SNEGSKA (reference sequence). This CDR3 is 13 amino acids long.

The sample holds many counts of this clonotype. The chain has TRBV9 and TRBJ2-1; D remains unclear. The CDR3 runs 13 residues. Looked up from germline, CDR1 is SGDLS and CDR2 is YYNGEE. V lost 2 bases and J 3 bases, leaving 6 bases between the germline ends. CDR3 loop: CASSVEYYNEQFF. Here the CDR3 DNA reads TGTGCCAGCAGCGTTGAGTACTACAATGAGCAGTTCTTC.